This T cell receptor (beta chain) emerged from a study of technical replicates of blood from four donors. The protocol was immunoSEQ multiplex PCR, while the TCRdb copy is restricted to in-frame clones and leaves out a portion. Among 80,000 to 100,000 clones listed, around 96% were seen once. The CDR3 sequence is 13 residues long. The V segment lost 6 bases and the J segment 6 bases; nucleotides outside the gene matches: 2. The germline gives CDR1 SGHRS, CDR2 YFSETQ. Sequences were obtained from T cells isolated from PBMCs. The chain has TRBV5-1 and TRBJ1-4; 10 nucleotides agree with TRBD1. This receptor was obtained from a human donor in good health. CDR3 protein: CASTDRGDEKLFF. The DNA for the CDR3 is TGCGCCAGCACGGACAGGGGGGATGAAAAACTGTTTTTT.